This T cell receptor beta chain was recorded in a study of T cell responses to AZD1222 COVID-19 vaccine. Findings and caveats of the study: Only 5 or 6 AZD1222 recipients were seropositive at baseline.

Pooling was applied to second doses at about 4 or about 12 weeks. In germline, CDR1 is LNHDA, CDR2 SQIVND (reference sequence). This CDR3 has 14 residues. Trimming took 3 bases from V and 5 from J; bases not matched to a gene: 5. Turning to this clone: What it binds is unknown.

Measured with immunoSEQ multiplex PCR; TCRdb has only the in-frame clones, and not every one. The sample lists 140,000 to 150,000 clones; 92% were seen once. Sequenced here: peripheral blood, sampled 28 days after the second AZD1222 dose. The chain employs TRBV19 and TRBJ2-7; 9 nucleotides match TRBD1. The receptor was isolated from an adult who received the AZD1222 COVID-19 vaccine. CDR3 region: CASSIPGTGNEQYF. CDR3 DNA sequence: TGTGCCAGTAGTATCCCCGGGACAGGGAACGAGCAGTACTTC.